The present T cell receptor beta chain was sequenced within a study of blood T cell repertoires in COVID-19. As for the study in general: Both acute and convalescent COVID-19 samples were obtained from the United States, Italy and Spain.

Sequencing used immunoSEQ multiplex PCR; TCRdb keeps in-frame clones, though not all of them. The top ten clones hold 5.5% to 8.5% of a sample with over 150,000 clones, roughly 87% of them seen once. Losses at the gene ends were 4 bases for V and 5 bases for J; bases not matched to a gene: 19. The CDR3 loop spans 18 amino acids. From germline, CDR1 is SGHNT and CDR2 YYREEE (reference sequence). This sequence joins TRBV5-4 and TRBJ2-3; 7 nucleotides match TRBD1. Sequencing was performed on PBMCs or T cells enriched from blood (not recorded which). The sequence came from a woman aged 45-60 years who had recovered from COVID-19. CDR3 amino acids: CASSPGTARSLGGDTQYF. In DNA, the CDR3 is TGTGCCAGCAGCCCCGGGACAGCGAGGTCTCTGGGCGGAGATACGCAGTATTTT.